This TCR beta chain is from a study of beta chain features in type 1 diabetes. Reverse transcription of all isolated RNA meant that expressed TCRB transcripts were sequenced. The data were produced by immunoSEQ multiplex PCR, yet TCRdb's version contains in-frame clones alone and is incomplete. The sample lists around 340,000 clones; roughly 21% were seen once. Germline assignment: CDR1 SGHTA and CDR2 FQGNSA. The V gene lost 5 bases and the J gene lost 2 bases, with 10 bases spanning the gap. This CDR3 has 13 amino acids. Sequencing input: naive CD4+ T cells from blood. This TCR was sampled from a woman under 30 in good health. The rearrangement joins TRBV7-2 to TRBJ2-7, with TRBD2 as a possible D gene (5 bases). CDR3 region: CASSHRRTYEQYF. The CDR3 DNA follows: TGTGCCAGCAGCCACCGGAGGACCTACGAGCAGTACTTC.